This T cell receptor beta chain was obtained from a study of cytomegalovirus exposure and HLA in healthy donors. Germline CDR1 reads MNHNS; CDR2 reads SASEGT. V gave up 4 bases and J gave up 3 bases; unmatched junction bases: 11. This CDR3 is built from 17 residues. Amplification used 60 Vbeta primers and 13 Jbeta primers. The assay was immunoSEQ multiplex PCR, and TCRdb's table has in-frame clones only and misses some. This sample has 120,000 or so clones, with approximately 80% found just once. The clonotype comes from a male donor in good health and CMV-seropositive. The J gene is TRBJ2-1, the V gene TRBV6-1; 8 bases fit TRBD2. The sample consisted of PBMCs. This chain's CDR3 is CASSAPPGTSLYNEQFF. The CDR3 nucleotides are TGTGCCAGCAGTGCCCCCCCAGGGACTAGTCTCTACAATGAGCAGTTCTTC.